Presented here are 11 T cell receptor beta chains from one specimen sequenced in a study of T cells in Graves' hyperthyroidism and ophthalmopathy. Researchers took RNA transcripts and amplified the TCR beta CDR3 regions from them. RT-PCR in the first round (using the HTBI primer set) targeted the TCR CDR3. MiXCR was run by TCRdb on the multiplex PCR reads, yielding one entry per CDR3 protein. The sample contains about 410,000 distinct CDR3 sequences, more than 14% of which appear only once. What was sequenced was blood. Source of these receptors: a young woman with Graves' ophthalmopathy.

About this clonotype: A much larger clone lies a single base off, so this may be a read error. The chain combines TRBV6-1 with TRBJ2-2; 7 positions match TRBD1. V shed 5 bases and J 3 bases; nucleotides not matched to a gene: 15. This CDR3 has 18 amino acids. Germline CDR1 is MNHNS and CDR2 is SASEGT. Here the CDR3 reads CASSPGTVVPRDTGELFF. The DNA of the CDR3 is TGTGCCAGCAGTCCAGGGACAGTGGTACCACGGGACACCGGGGAGCTGTTTTTT.

This clonotype was recorded many times. This chain links TRBV3-1 with TRBJ2-5, with a possible D match to TRBD2 (6 bases). Germline V gene data show CDR1 as LGHDT and CDR2 as YNNKEL (reference sequence). The CDR3 has 13 residues. The V gene lost 4 bases and the J gene lost 2 bases, with 8 bases spanning the gap. The CDR3 DNA is TGTGCCAGCAGCCTGCGGGAACAAGAGACCCAGTACTTC. Encoded protein: CASSLREQETQYF.

The chain recombines TRBV5-1 with TRBJ1-1, with D perhaps matching TRBD1 (5 bases). The germline V gene encodes CDR1 SGHRS and CDR2 YFSETQ. CDR3 length equals 16 residues. Trimming left V 0 bases short and J 5 bases short, with 17 bases between. CDR3 nucleotide sequence: TGCGCCAGCAGCTTGGTCGGTCGTAGGGGCGGGACTGAAGCTTTCTTT. It encodes CASSLVGRRGGTEAFF.

This clonotype was picked up many times. The CDR3 DNA follows: TGCAGTCCGGTCGACAGGGCCAGCAATCAGCCCCAGCATTTT. Its translation is CSPVDRASNQPQHF. This chain links TRBV20-1 with TRBJ1-5, with 7 bases that match TRBD1. The ends lost 8 bases at V and 1 base at J; junction bases unmatched: 8. Germline CDR1 DFQATT, CDR2 SNEGSKA (reference sequence). This CDR3 has 14 amino acids.

J is TRBJ2-5 and V is TRBV20-1; TRBD2 matches at 12 bases. The germline V gene encodes CDR1 DFQATT and CDR2 SNEGSKA (reference sequence). J gave up 5 bases and V 1 base, and 8 bases lay outside the gene matches. The CDR3 sequence is 16 residues long. The CDR3 bases are TGCAGTGCTAGAGGGCCTAGCGGGGGGGATCGGGAGACCCAGTACTTC. This sequence encodes CSARGPSGGDRETQYF.

This clonotype was detected many times. This chain links TRBV7-9 with TRBJ2-3; D call uncertain. The CDR3 loop spans 16 amino acids. Germline V gene sequence: CDR1 SEHNR, CDR2 FQNEAQ (reference sequence). Trimming stripped 5 bases from V and 2 bases from J, with 17 bases between. In DNA, the CDR3 is TGTGCCAGCAGCCAACTCATCAACGCAAACACAGATACGCAGTATTTT. Amino acid sequence: CASSQLINANTDTQYF. The whole variable domain, filled in from reference TRBV7-9 and TRBJ2-3, reads DTGVSQNPRHKITKRGQNVTFRCDPISEHNRLYWYRQTLGQGPEFLTYFQNEAQLEKSRLLSDRFSAERPKGSFSTLEIQRTEQGDSAMYLCASSQLINANTDTQYFGPGTRLTVL.

This clonotype was seen at least ten times. The V and J genes are TRBV7-2 and TRBJ1-6; the D gene is possibly TRBD1 (5 bases). This CDR3 spans 17 amino acids. Trimming stripped 4 bases from V and 0 bases from J, with 13 bases between. Germline V gives CDR1 SGHTA, CDR2 FQGNSA. This CDR3 reads CASSWGRQSSYNSPLHF. Written as DNA, the CDR3 is TGTGCCAGCAGCTGGGGCAGGCAAAGCTCCTATAATTCACCCCTCCACTTT.

The table lists this clonotype with many counts. The chain joins TRBV28 to TRBJ2-6; TRBD1 matches at 11 bases. The V gene end was trimmed by 6 bases and the J gene end by 2 bases; junction bases not matched to a gene: 9. Germline-derived CDR1 and CDR2 are MDHEN and SYDVKM. The CDR3 has 18 residues. The DNA for the CDR3 is TGTGCCAGCAGCCGACCGGGACAGGGGGTACCTGGGGCCAACGTCCTGACTTTC. Translation gives CASSRPGQGVPGANVLTF.

The V gene is TRBV20-1, the J gene TRBJ1-6; D ambiguous. V lost 5 bases to trimming and J lost 4 bases, with 12 bases between them. The CDR3 covers 14 residues. Germline V gene data show CDR1 as DFQATT and CDR2 as SNEGSKA (reference sequence). The CDR3 region is CSAPWAAYNSPLHF. The CDR3 DNA reads as TGCAGTGCTCCTTGGGCCGCGTATAATTCACCCCTCCACTTT.

This clonotype was seen at least ten times. The V and J genes are TRBV11-2 and TRBJ2-3; D possibly matches TRBD1 or TRBD2 (6 bases each). V was clipped by 1 base and J by 5 bases, with 10 bases between them. The CDR3 consists of 14 residues. Germline values: CDR1 SGHAT, CDR2 FQNNGV. CDR3: CASSLGGAGDTQYF. CDR3 sequence (DNA): TGTGCCAGCAGCTTAGGGGGGGCTGGAGATACGCAGTATTTT. Together with reference TRBV11-2 and TRBJ2-3, the CDR3 gives the full variable domain: EAGVAQSPRYKIIEKRQSVAFWCNPISGHATLYWYQQILGQGPKLLIQFQNNGVVDDSQLPKDRFSAERLKGVDSTLKIQPAKLEDSAVYLCASSLGGAGDTQYFGPGTRLTVL.

V gene TRBV20-1 combines with J gene TRBJ1-6; 9 nucleotides agree with TRBD1. After removal of 6 bases from V and 10 bases from J, the junction contained 10 bases not matched to a gene. CDR1 is DFQATT and CDR2 is SNEGSKA in the germline V gene (reference sequence). This CDR3 is 14 amino acids long. The CDR3 spells CSASDRGLGSPLHF. CDR3 nucleotides: TGCAGTGCATCGGACAGGGGTTTAGGGTCACCCCTCCACTTT.